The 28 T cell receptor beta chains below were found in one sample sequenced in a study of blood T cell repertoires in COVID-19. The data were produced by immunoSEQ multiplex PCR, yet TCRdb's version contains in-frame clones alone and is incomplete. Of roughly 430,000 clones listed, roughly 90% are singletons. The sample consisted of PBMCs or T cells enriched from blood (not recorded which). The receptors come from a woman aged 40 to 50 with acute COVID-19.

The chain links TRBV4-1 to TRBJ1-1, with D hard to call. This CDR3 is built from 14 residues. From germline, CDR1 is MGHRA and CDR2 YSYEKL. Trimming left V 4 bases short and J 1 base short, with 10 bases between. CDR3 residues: CASSLRTENTEAFF. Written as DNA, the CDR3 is TGCGCCAGCAGCCTCCGCACAGAGAACACTGAAGCTTTCTTT.

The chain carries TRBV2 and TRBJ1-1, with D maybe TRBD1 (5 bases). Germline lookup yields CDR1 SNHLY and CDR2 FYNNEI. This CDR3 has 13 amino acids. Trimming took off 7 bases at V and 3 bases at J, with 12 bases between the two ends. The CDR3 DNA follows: TGTGCCAGCAAGGAGCAGGGCGACACTGAAGCTTTCTTT. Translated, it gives CASKEQGDTEAFF.

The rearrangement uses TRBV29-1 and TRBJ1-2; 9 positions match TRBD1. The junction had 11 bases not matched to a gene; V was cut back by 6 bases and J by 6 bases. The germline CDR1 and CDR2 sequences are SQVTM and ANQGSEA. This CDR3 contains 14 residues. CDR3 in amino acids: CSVWDRADINGYTF. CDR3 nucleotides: TGCAGCGTGTGGGACAGGGCCGACATTAATGGCTACACCTTC.

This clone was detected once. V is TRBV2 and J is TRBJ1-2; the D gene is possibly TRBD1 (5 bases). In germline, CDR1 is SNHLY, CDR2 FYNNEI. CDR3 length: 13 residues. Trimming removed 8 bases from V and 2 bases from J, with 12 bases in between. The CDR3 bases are TGTGCCAGCTTGACAGACTTGAACTATGGCTACACCTTC. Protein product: CASLTDLNYGYTF.

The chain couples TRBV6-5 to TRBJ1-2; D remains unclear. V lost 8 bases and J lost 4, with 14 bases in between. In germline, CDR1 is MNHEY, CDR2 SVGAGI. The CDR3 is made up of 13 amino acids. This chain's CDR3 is CASRDGVGYGYTF. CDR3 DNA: TGTGCCAGCCGCGACGGGGTAGGCTATGGCTACACCTTC.

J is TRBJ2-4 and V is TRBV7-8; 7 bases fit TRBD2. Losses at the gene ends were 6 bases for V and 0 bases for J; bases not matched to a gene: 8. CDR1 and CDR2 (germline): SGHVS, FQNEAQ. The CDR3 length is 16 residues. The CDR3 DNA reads TGTGCCAGCAGTACGATAGCGGGTCTAGCCAAAAACATTCAGTACTTC. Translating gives CASSTIAGLAKNIQYF.

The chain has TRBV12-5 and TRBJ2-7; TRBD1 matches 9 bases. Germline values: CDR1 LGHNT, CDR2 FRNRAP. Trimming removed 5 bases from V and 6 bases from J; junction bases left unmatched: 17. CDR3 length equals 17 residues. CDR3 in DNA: TGTGCTAGTGGTCCCCGTTCAATCCGGGACAGGGTGTTCGAGCAGTACTTC. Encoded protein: CASGPRSIRDRVFEQYF.

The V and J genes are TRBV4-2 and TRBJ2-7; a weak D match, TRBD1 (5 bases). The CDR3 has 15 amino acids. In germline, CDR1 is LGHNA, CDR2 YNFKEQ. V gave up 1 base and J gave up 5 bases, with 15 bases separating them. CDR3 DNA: TGTGCCAGCAGCCAAGCCCAGGGCGATGTGGACGAGCAGTACTTC. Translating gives CASSQAQGDVDEQYF.

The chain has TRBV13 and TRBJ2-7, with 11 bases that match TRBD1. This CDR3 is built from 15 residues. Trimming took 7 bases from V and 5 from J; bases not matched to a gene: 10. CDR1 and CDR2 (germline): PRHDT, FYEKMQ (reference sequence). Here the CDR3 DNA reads TGTGCCAGCACCCCCGGGACAGGGGGTTTCAACGAGCAGTACTTC. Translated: CASTPGTGGFNEQYF.

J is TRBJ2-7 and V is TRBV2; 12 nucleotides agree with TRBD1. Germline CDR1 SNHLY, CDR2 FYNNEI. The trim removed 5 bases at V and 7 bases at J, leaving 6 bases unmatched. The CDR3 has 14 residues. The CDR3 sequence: CASSPGQGAREQYF. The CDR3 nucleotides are TGTGCCAGCAGTCCGGGACAGGGGGCGAGGGAGCAGTACTTC.

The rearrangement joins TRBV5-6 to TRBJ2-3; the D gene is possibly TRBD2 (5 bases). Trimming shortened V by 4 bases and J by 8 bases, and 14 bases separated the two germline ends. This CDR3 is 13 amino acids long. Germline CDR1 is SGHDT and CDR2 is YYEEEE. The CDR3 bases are TGTGCCAGCAGCCCTGGAGGACTGGGTACGCAGTATTTT. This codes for CASSPGGLGTQYF.

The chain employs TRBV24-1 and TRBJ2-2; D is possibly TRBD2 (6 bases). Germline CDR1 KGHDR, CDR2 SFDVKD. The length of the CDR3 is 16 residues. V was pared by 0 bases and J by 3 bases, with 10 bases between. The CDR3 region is CATSDLLPGDTGELFF. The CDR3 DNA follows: TGTGCCACCAGTGATTTGCTTCCGGGGGACACCGGGGAGCTGTTTTTT.

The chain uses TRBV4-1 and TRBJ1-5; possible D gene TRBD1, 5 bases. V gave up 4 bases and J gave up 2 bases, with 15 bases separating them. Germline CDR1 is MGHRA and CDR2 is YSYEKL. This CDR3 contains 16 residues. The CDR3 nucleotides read TGCGCCAGCAGCCCATCTCCGACAGTCCGCAATCAGCCCCAGCATTTT. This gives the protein CASSPSPTVRNQPQHF.

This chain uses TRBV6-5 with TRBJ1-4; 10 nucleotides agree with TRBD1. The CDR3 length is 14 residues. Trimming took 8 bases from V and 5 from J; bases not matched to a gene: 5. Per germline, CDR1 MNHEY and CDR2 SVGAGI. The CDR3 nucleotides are TGTGCCAGCTTCCCGGGACAGGGGAATGAAAAACTGTTTTTT. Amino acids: CASFPGQGNEKLFF.

CDR3 nucleotides: TGTGCCAGCAGTTATCGTGGGGACAGGGGGAGAGAAGCTTTCTTT. Protein product: CASSYRGDRGREAFF. The chain recombines TRBV27 with TRBJ1-1, with 11 bases identical to TRBD1. Per germline, CDR1 MNHEY and CDR2 SMNVEV (reference sequence). J gave up 8 bases and V 4 bases, and 9 bases lay outside the gene matches. This CDR3 has 15 residues.

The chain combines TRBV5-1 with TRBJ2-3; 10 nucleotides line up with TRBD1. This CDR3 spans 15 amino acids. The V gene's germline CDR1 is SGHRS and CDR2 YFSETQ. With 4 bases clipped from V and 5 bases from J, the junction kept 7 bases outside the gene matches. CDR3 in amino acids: CASSPGQGYKDTQYF. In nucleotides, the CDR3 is TGCGCCAGCAGCCCGGGACAGGGGTATAAAGATACGCAGTATTTT.

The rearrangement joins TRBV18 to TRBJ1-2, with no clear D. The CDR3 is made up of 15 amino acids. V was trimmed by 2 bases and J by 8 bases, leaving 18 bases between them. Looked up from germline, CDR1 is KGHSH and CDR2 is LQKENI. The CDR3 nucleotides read TGTGCCAGCTCACCATCGGTTTCCCGTGTGTACGGCTACACCTTC. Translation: CASSPSVSRVYGYTF.

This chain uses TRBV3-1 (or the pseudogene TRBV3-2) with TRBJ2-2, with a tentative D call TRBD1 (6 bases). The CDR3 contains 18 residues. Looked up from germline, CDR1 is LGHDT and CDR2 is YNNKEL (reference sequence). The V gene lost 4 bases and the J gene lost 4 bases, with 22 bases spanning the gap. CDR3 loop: CASSLGTDLQGRTGELFF. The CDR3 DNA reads TGTGCCAGCAGCCTCGGGACCGACCTTCAGGGGCGCACCGGGGAGCTGTTTTTT.

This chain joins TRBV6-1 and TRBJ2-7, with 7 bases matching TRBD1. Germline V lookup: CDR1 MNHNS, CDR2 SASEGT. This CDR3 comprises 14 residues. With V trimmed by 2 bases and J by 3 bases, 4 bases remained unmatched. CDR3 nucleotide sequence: TGTGCCAGCAGTGAAAGGGGACAGCTCTACGAGCAGTACTTC. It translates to CASSERGQLYEQYF.

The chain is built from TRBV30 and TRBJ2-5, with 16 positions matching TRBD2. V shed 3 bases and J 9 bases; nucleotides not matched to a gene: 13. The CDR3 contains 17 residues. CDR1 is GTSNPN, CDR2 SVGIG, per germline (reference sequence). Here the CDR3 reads CAWSLGTSGGAKLAQYF. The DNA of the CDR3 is TGTGCCTGGAGCCTCGGGACTAGCGGGGGGGCTAAGTTGGCCCAGTACTTC.

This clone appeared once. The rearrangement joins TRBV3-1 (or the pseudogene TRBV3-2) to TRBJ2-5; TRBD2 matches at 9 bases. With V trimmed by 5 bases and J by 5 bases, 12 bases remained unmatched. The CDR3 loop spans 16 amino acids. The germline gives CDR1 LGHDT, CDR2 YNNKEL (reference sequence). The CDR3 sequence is CASSSTAGGPGETQYF. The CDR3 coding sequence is TGTGCCAGCAGCTCTACTGCGGGGGGGCCGGGGGAGACCCAGTACTTC.

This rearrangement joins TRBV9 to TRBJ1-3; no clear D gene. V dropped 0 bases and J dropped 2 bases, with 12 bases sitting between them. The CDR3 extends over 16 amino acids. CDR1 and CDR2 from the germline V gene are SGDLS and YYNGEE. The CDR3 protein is CASSVDQIRAGNTIYF. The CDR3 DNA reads TGTGCCAGCAGCGTAGATCAGATCCGGGCTGGAAACACCATATATTTT.

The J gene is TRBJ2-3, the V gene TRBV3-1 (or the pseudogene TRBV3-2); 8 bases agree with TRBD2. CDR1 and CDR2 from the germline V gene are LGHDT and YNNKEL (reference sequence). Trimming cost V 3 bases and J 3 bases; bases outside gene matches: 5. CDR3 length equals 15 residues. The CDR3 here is CASSQRTSPTDTQYF. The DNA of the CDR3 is TGTGCCAGCAGCCAGAGGACTAGCCCTACAGATACGCAGTATTTT.

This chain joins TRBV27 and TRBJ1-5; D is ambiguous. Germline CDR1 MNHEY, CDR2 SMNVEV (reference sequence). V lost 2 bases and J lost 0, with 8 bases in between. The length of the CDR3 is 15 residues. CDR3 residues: CASSLGRYSNQPQHF. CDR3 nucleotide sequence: TGTGCCAGCAGTTTAGGGCGCTATAGCAATCAGCCCCAGCATTTT.

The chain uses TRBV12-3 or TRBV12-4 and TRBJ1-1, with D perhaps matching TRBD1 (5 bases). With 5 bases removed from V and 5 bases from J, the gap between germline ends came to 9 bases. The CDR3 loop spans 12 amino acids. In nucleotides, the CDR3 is TGTGCCAGCAGTGCAGGGCGAACTGAAGCTTTCTTT. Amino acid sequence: CASSAGRTEAFF.

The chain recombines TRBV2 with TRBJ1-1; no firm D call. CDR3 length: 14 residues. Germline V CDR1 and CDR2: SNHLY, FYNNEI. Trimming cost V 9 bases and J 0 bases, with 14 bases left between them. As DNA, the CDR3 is TGTGCCAGTCAGATTACCAACGTGAACACTGAAGCTTTCTTT. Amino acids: CASQITNVNTEAFF.

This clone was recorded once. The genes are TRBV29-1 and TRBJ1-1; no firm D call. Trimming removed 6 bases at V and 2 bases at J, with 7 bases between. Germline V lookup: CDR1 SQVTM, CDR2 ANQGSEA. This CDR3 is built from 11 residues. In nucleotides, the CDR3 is TGCAGCGTAGCCTCTAACACTGAAGCTTTCTTT. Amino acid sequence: CSVASNTEAFF.

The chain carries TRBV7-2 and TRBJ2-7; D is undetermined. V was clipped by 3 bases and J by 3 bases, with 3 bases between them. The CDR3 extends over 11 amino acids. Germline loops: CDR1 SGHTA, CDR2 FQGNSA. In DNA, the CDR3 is TGTGCCAGCAGCTTCCACTACGAGCAGTACTTC. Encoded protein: CASSFHYEQYF.